The clone carrying this T cell receptor (beta chain) occurred a few times. These data belong to a study of blood T cells in healthy people across ages. The second PCR ran about 6 to 12 cycles with a sample-barcoded 5' primer and J-beta primers. One entry per CDR3 protein, called by TCRdb with MiXCR from the 5' RACE reads. Among around 520,000 distinct CDR3 sequences listed, over 25% were seen once. The same data also went into a second study, on T cells of mothers and their children.

This receptor was obtained from a boy aged 2 to 9 in good health. Material for sequencing was blood.

CDR3 amino acids: CASSTRGGGREQFF. The DNA for the CDR3 is TGTGCCAGCAGCACCCGAGGGGGCGGTCGTGAGCAGTTCTTC. The genes are TRBV7-2 and TRBJ2-1; 7 bases fit TRBD1. CDR3 length: 14 amino acids. The junction had 10 bases not matched to a gene; V was cut back by 5 bases and J by 9 bases. From germline, CDR1 is SGHTA and CDR2 FQGNSA.